The 24 T cell receptor beta chains reported below all come from one sample, sequenced in a study of T cell responses to AZD1222 COVID-19 vaccine (dated by TCRdb to about 2021). The time point label corresponds to: about 28 days (+/-7) after the second vaccine dose. The library was produced with the immunoSEQ multiplex PCR assay. The immuneACCESS repertoire file appears here via TCRdb, limited to in-frame rearrangements. These files lack a portion of the clones; in checked studies, under half of the deficit traces to unresolved V genes, and the cause of the others is not known. Recorded for this sample are tens of thousands of clones; around nine tenths of them occurred a single time. The leading ten clones occupy roughly 12% of the sample. The source was peripheral blood, collected 28 days after the second AZD1222 dose. The receptors here all came from an adult who received the AZD1222 COVID-19 vaccine.

Only one count was recorded for this clone. The rearrangement links TRBV11-1 to TRBJ1-1; D gene unclear. The V end lost 2 bases, the J end lost 1 base, and 5 bases lay between the germline ends. This CDR3 has 13 residues. Germline assignment: CDR1 SGHAT and CDR2 FQDESV (reference sequence). CDR3 amino acids: CASSLHTNTEAFF. In DNA form, the CDR3 reads TGTGCCAGCAGCTTACATACGAACACTGAAGCTTTCTTT.

The CDR3 coding sequence is TGTGCCAGCAGTTTAGGTACCTATGGCTACACCTTC. Its translation: CASSLGTYGYTF. The V call is TRBV12-3 or TRBV12-4, the J call TRBJ1-2; no definite D call. This CDR3 spans 12 amino acids. The germline V and J ends were trimmed by 1 base and 4 bases, with 4 bases remaining between them.

CDR3 sequence reads: CASSLGVADGTQYF. DNA of the CDR3: TGTGCCAGCAGCTTAGGGGTCGCCGATGGTACGCAGTATTTT. The rearrangement uses TRBV7-9 and TRBJ2-3; D gene unclear. Trimming shortened V by 1 base and J by 8 bases, and 13 bases separated the two germline ends. The CDR3 spans 14 residues. From germline, CDR1 is SEHNR and CDR2 FQNEAQ (reference sequence).

The J gene is TRBJ2-7, the V gene TRBV6-2 or TRBV6-3, with a possible D match to TRBD2 (6 bases). The length of the CDR3 is 14 residues. Per the germline V gene, CDR1 is MNHEY and CDR2 is SVGEGT. The V and J ends lost 2 bases and 4 bases respectively, with 12 bases between them. In nucleotides, the CDR3 is TGTGCCAGCAGTTACCGGGGGTTCGCGTACGAGCAGTACTTC. Protein: CASSYRGFAYEQYF.

This clone came up many times. The chain links TRBV2 to TRBJ1-2; maybe TRBD1 (5 bases). V gave up 9 bases and J gave up 4 bases, with 12 bases separating them. The CDR3 sequence is 12 residues long. CDR1 SNHLY and CDR2 FYNNEI come from the germline V gene. The DNA of the CDR3 is TGTGCCAGTAACAACGGGGGCTATGGCTACACCTTC. Protein: CASNNGGYGYTF.

The rearrangement joins TRBV11-3 to TRBJ2-2; TRBD2 matches at 8 bases. This CDR3 has 16 amino acids. With V trimmed by 4 bases and J by 6 bases, 10 bases remained unmatched. Germline CDR1 and CDR2: SGHNT and YENEEA. For the CDR3, the DNA is TGTGCCAGCAGCTCAACAGAGCGGGGGTGGGCCGGGGAGCTGTTTTTT. Protein product: CASSSTERGWAGELFF.

V and J are TRBV29-1 and TRBJ1-1; D gene ambiguous. The germline CDR1 and CDR2 sequences are SQVTM and ANQGSEA. The CDR3 is made up of 12 amino acids. Trimming left V 5 bases short and J 5 bases short, with 12 bases between. CDR3 in DNA: TGCAGCGTTAAAATCGGTAGGACTGAAGCTTTCTTT. This encodes CSVKIGRTEAFF.

The chain employs TRBV5-1 and TRBJ2-3, with D maybe TRBD1 (6 bases). The CDR3 runs 14 residues. The germline V gene encodes CDR1 SGHRS and CDR2 YFSETQ. Trimming pared 4 bases from V and 4 bases from J, leaving 13 bases between. CDR3: CASSLDRPPDTQYF. CDR3 sequence (DNA): TGCGCCAGCAGCCTAGACAGGCCTCCAGATACGCAGTATTTT.

This clone appeared a few times. The chain employs TRBV19 and TRBJ2-5; 9 bases agree with TRBD1. The CDR3 is made up of 15 amino acids. Germline-derived CDR1 and CDR2 are LNHDA and SQIVND (reference sequence). J was trimmed by 3 bases and V by 1 base; bases with no gene match: 3. CDR3 DNA: TGTGCCAGTAGTATAGGACAGGGGGGGAAAGAGACCCAGTACTTC. As protein: CASSIGQGGKETQYF.

J is TRBJ1-1 and V is TRBV6-5; D call uncertain. The CDR3 length is 14 residues. Trimming left V 5 bases short and J 1 base short, with 11 bases between. Germline-derived CDR1 and CDR2 are MNHEY and SVGAGI. The CDR3 loop reads CASSPEGENTEAFF. The CDR3 region has the DNA TGTGCCAGCAGTCCCGAGGGAGAGAACACTGAAGCTTTCTTT.

The V gene is TRBV18, the J gene TRBJ2-7; D is uncertain. This CDR3 contains 15 residues. The V gene's germline CDR1 is KGHSH and CDR2 LQKENI. Trimming shortened V by 3 bases and J by 7 bases, and 19 bases separated the two germline ends. The CDR3 DNA is TGTGCCAGCTCACCGCAGACGACGAGACGGACGGAGCAGTACTTC. This codes for CASSPQTTRRTEQYF.

This chain links TRBV5-1 with TRBJ1-1; tentative D call: TRBD1 (5 bases). The germline CDR1 and CDR2 sequences are SGHRS and YFSETQ. CDR3 length equals 13 residues. V lost 5 bases, J lost 11 bases, and 19 bases lay in between. The CDR3 spells CASSARRVGGAFF. The DNA for the CDR3 is TGCGCCAGCAGTGCGCGCAGGGTCGGTGGCGCTTTCTTT.

This clone appeared once. J is TRBJ1-2 and V is TRBV7-8; 9 nucleotides match TRBD1. The CDR3 length is 17 residues. With V trimmed by 1 base and J by 4 bases, 10 bases remained unmatched. From germline, CDR1 is SGHVS and CDR2 FQNEAQ. The CDR3 here is CASSLVLGTGTVYGYTF. CDR3 bases: TGTGCCAGCAGCTTAGTTTTAGGGACAGGGACAGTCTATGGCTACACCTTC.

This chain uses TRBV19 with TRBJ1-1, with a tentative D call TRBD1 (5 bases). The CDR3 loop spans 16 amino acids. Trimming pared 3 bases from V and 7 bases from J, leaving 21 bases between. Germline CDR1 is LNHDA and CDR2 is SQIVND (reference sequence). CDR3 amino acids: CASSMRAGRSHSEAFF. The CDR3 DNA is TGTGCCAGTAGTATGAGGGCAGGGCGGTCCCATAGTGAAGCTTTCTTT.

The J gene is TRBJ2-1, the V gene TRBV5-6; 11 bases agree with TRBD2. Germline V gene data show CDR1 as SGHDT and CDR2 as YYEEEE. Unmatched junction bases numbered 11, after V lost 7 bases and J lost 11 bases. CDR3 length equals 14 residues. The CDR3 DNA is TGTGCCAGCCTACCGGGGCTAGCGGGGGGACAGCAGTTCTTC. Its protein product is CASLPGLAGGQQFF.

The sample holds one count of this clone. V usage is TRBV15 and J usage is TRBJ1-4; the match to TRBD1 covers 8 bases. The V gene end was trimmed by 3 bases and the J gene end by 8 bases; junction bases not matched to a gene: 5. The CDR3 consists of 14 residues. Germline values: CDR1 LNHNV, CDR2 YYDKDF (reference sequence). The CDR3 loop reads CATSSRGRGEKLFF. CDR3 nucleotides: TGTGCCACCAGCAGCAGGGGGCGGGGGGAAAAACTGTTTTTT.

There are a few counts of this clone. The rearrangement links TRBV7-9 to TRBJ1-1; D is possibly TRBD1 (5 bases). CDR1 SEHNR and CDR2 FQNEAQ come from the germline V gene (reference sequence). Trimming pared 6 bases from V and 5 bases from J, leaving 13 bases between. CDR3 length: 13 amino acids. CDR3 nucleotides: TGTGCCAGCAGGACGGGGGGTCGGACTGAAGCTTTCTTT. Translation gives CASRTGGRTEAFF.

The chain recombines TRBV27 with TRBJ1-1; D unresolved. Trimming took 2 bases from V and 6 from J, leaving 10 bases between them. Germline CDR1 and CDR2: MNHEY and SMNVEV (reference sequence). This CDR3 has 13 residues. CDR3 sequence reads: CASSLQGVAEAFF. The CDR3 region has the DNA TGTGCCAGCAGTTTACAAGGAGTAGCTGAAGCTTTCTTT.

This chain connects TRBV6-2 or TRBV6-3 to TRBJ2-2, with D perhaps assigned TRBD1 or TRBD2 (6 bases each). The CDR3 runs to 17 residues. CDR1 MNHEY and CDR2 SVGEGT come from the germline V gene. V lost 5 bases and J lost 5, with 21 bases in between. As DNA, the CDR3 is TGTGCCAGCAGTACCCTGGGGGGCGCTGCGAGAACCGGGGAGCTGTTTTTT. Protein product: CASSTLGGAARTGELFF.

The chain combines TRBV5-1 with TRBJ2-1, with D perhaps matching TRBD1 (6 bases). There are 12 residues in the CDR3. Trimming removed 5 bases at V and 11 bases at J, with 14 bases between. From germline, CDR1 is SGHRS and CDR2 YFSETQ. DNA for the CDR3: TGCGCCAGCAGACCAACAGGGATCAAGCAGTTCTTC. It translates to CASRPTGIKQFF.

The chain joins TRBV6-5 to TRBJ2-1; 12 bases line up with TRBD2. V was clipped by 6 bases and J by 6 bases; unmatched bases: 6. Germline loops: CDR1 MNHEY, CDR2 SVGAGI. The CDR3 spans 15 residues. CDR3 sequence reads: CASSPPGLAGNEQFF. DNA for the CDR3: TGTGCCAGCAGCCCCCCGGGACTAGCGGGCAATGAGCAGTTCTTC.

V gene TRBV28 combines with J gene TRBJ2-7; 9 bases align to TRBD2. This CDR3 comprises 16 residues. J lost 0 bases, V lost 8 bases, and 11 bases had no gene match. Germline assignment: CDR1 MDHEN and CDR2 SYDVKM. The CDR3 loop is CASASPSAGGSYEQYF. The CDR3 DNA follows: TGTGCCAGCGCGTCCCCCTCAGCGGGGGGCTCCTACGAGCAGTACTTC.

The genes are TRBV21-1 and TRBJ2-2; the DNA was not compared with TRBD1, the D call given in the table. TRBV21-1 is noted as a pseudogene. There are 16 residues in the CDR3. The CDR3 nucleotides read TGTGCCAGCAGCGTCCCAGGGGCTATACGCACCGGGGAGCTGTTTTTT. Amino acid sequence: CASSVPGAIRTGELFF.

J is TRBJ1-5 and V is TRBV5-1; TRBD1 might be the D (5 bases). This CDR3 has 13 amino acids. Germline assignment: CDR1 SGHRS and CDR2 YFSETQ. V was trimmed by 4 bases and J by 5 bases, leaving 10 bases between them. CDR3 sequence reads: CASSRRGDQPQHF. The CDR3 DNA is TGCGCCAGCAGCCGCCGGGGGGATCAGCCCCAGCATTTT.